Given below is one TCR beta chain in context. Its specificity is unknown. The sample originates from a study of naive and memory T cell subsets. Study-wide points: Naive repertoires, especially CD8, held a few larger clonotypes, possibly memory cells re-expressing CD45RA.

The CDR3 is 16 residues long. CDR1 and CDR2 (germline): MNHEY, SMNVEV (reference sequence). V gave up 4 bases and J gave up 2 bases, with 15 bases separating them. The beta constant-region primer was an equimolar mix of two oligonucleotides covering TRBC1 and TRBC2. The ligated cDNA underwent four PCR rounds using SP2 and nested alpha and beta constant-region primers. TCRdb passed the UMI-ligation and nested PCR reads through MiXCR, listing each CDR3 protein once. The repertoire holds over 130,000 distinct CDR3 sequences, 15% to 25% seen once, with 0.6% to 0.7% in the top ten. This sequence was found in a human donor in good health. Sequencing was done on a sample of naive CD8+ T cells from blood. This chain links TRBV27 with TRBJ2-1; D not resolved. The CDR3 protein is CASSSQNGRPYNEQFF. As DNA, the CDR3 is TGTGCCAGCAGTTCCCAAAATGGGCGCCCCTACAATGAGCAGTTCTTC.